This entry lists 2 T cell receptor beta chains sequenced from one sample in a study of metastatic and nonmetastatic thyroid tumors. TCRdb re-called the PCR reads via MiXCR. The table has 15,000 to 20,000 clones, 22% seen once. Thyroid surgery took place with no prior treatment in any patient. The material sequenced was tumor tissue. Source of these receptors: a male donor with papillary thyroid cancer or a benign thyroid nodule (not recorded which). Some clones in this sample may be carry-over from other donors' samples.

A word on this clone: A read error is possible here, since a much larger clone lies one base away. This chain connects TRBV2 to TRBJ1-3, with D unresolved. Trimming removed 5 bases at V and 2 bases at J, with 7 bases between. This CDR3 has 13 residues. The germline CDR1 and CDR2 sequences are SNHLY and FYNNEI. The CDR3 sequence is CASSYLAGNTIYF. The DNA for the CDR3 is TGTGCCAGCAGTTACTTGGCTGGAAACACCATATATTTT.

This chain uses TRBV6-1 with TRBJ1-6; no reliable D call. The germline V gene has CDR1 MNHNS and CDR2 SASEGT. V lost 5 bases and J lost 2, with 13 bases in between. The CDR3 is 16 residues long. Here the CDR3 DNA reads TGTGCCAGCAGTAGCCGTCCCGGCGCCTATAATTCACCCCTCCACTTT. Encoded protein: CASSSRPGAYNSPLHF.